Each of the 32 T cell receptor beta chains below was sequenced from the same sample in a study of T cells after posttransplantation cyclophosphamide. Clones were read by immunoSEQ multiplex PCR, and TCRdb kept only the in-frame ones, dropping some. The sample shows about 3,400 clones, 84% of them seen only once. Material for sequencing was CD8+ T cells sorted from bone marrow. These receptors were obtained from a woman aged 55-69 years in good health, CMV-negative, and a related stem cell transplant donor.

This clone has a single count. The chain carries TRBV6-1 and TRBJ2-3, with D maybe TRBD2 (5 bases). Germline V gene data show CDR1 as MNHNS and CDR2 as SASEGT. The CDR3 covers 14 residues. Trimming removed 1 base at V and 5 bases at J, with 10 bases between. The CDR3 DNA reads as TGTGCCAGCAGTGAAGGCCGGGATCTAGATACGCAGTATTTT. It codes for CASSEGRDLDTQYF.

The chain couples TRBV5-1 to TRBJ1-3; no reliable D call. Trimming cost V 5 bases and J 1 base, with 22 bases left between them. Germline V gene data show CDR1 as SGHRS and CDR2 as YFSETQ. The CDR3 is 18 amino acids. CDR3 nucleotide sequence: TGCGCCAGCAGAGGAGGGCTGGGAGATGTGGGTTCTGGAAACACCATATATTTT. Amino acids: CASRGGLGDVGSGNTIYF.

This clone was seen a handful of times. This chain uses TRBV11-1 with TRBJ2-7, with TRBD1 matching 10 bases. J lost 4 bases, V lost 4 bases, and 7 bases had no gene match. The CDR3 extends over 15 amino acids. Germline lookup yields CDR1 SGHAT and CDR2 FQDESV (reference sequence). CDR3 loop: CASSSGTGEGYEQYV. In DNA form, the CDR3 reads TGTGCCAGCAGCTCCGGGACAGGGGAAGGTTACGAGCAGTACGTC.

This clone rates as hyperexpanded. This chain connects TRBV7-6 to TRBJ2-7, with 10 nucleotides matching TRBD1. The CDR3 consists of 15 residues. Trimming removed 4 bases from V and 4 bases from J; junction bases left unmatched: 7. Germline-derived CDR1 and CDR2 are SGHVS and FNYEAQ. The CDR3 loop reads CASSSGTGEGYEQYV. The DNA of the CDR3 is TGTGCCAGCAGCTCCGGGACAGGGGAAGGTTACGAGCAGTACGTC.

In its sample, this clone was seen a few times. The CDR3 coding sequence is TGTGCCAGCAGCTCCGGGACAGGGGAAGGTTACGAGCAGTACGTC. Translated: CASSSGTGEGYEQYV. This rearrangement joins TRBV7-9 to TRBJ2-7, with 10 nucleotides matching TRBD1. The CDR3 runs 15 residues. Germline CDR1 SEHNR, CDR2 FQNEAQ (reference sequence). Trimming cost V 4 bases and J 4 bases; bases outside gene matches: 7.

The V and J genes are TRBV27 and TRBJ1-6; 8 positions agree with TRBD1. This CDR3 is built from 14 residues. After removal of 4 bases from V and 9 bases from J, the junction contained 5 bases not matched to a gene. In germline, CDR1 is MNHEY, CDR2 SMNVEV (reference sequence). CDR3 in amino acids: CASSWQGASSPLHF. Here the CDR3 DNA reads TGTGCCAGCAGTTGGCAGGGGGCAAGTTCACCCCTCCACTTT.

This clone has just one count. The chain recombines TRBV28 with TRBJ2-7, with 9 bases identical to TRBD1. Germline trimming cut 3 bases from V and 4 bases from J; bases unmatched to any gene: 10. The CDR3 is 16 residues long. CDR1 and CDR2 (germline): MDHEN, SYDVKM. CDR3: CASSFSDRGSPYEQYF. CDR3 DNA: TGTGCCAGCAGTTTTTCGGACAGGGGAAGCCCGTACGAGCAGTACTTC. The full variable domain, in which reference TRBV28 and TRBJ2-7 provide the parts outside the CDR3, is DVKVTQSSRYLVKRTGEKVFLECVQDMDHENMFWYRQDPGLGLRLIYFSYDVKMKEKGDIPEGYSVSREKKERFSLILESASTNQTSMYLCASSFSDRGSPYEQYFGPGTRLTVT.

The rearrangement joins TRBV2 to TRBJ2-2, with D maybe TRBD2 (6 bases). The germline V gene encodes CDR1 SNHLY and CDR2 FYNNEI. V was trimmed by 7 bases and J by 7 bases, leaving 13 bases between them. The length of the CDR3 is 13 residues. The CDR3 protein is CASIVGRDGELFF. CDR3 nucleotide sequence: TGTGCCAGCATAGTCGGGCGGGACGGGGAGCTGTTTTTT.

V gene TRBV28 combines with J gene TRBJ2-7; tentatively, D is TRBD1 (6 bases). V lost 8 bases to trimming and J lost 2 bases, with 13 bases between them. Looked up from germline, CDR1 is MDHEN and CDR2 is SYDVKM. This CDR3 is built from 13 residues. CDR3 sequence: CASRSGVAYEQYF. For the CDR3, the DNA is TGTGCCAGCCGTTCAGGGGTAGCCTACGAGCAGTACTTC.

In nucleotides, the CDR3 is TGTGCCAGCAGCCCCAGTAAGTCAGGCGATCAGCCCCAGCATTTT. Encoded protein: CASSPSKSGDQPQHF. V is TRBV7-9 and J is TRBJ1-5; D is uncertain. The CDR3 has 15 residues. Germline V lookup: CDR1 SEHNR, CDR2 FQNEAQ (reference sequence). Trimming stripped 5 bases from V and 5 bases from J, with 16 bases between.

J is TRBJ1-6 and V is TRBV27, with TRBD1 as a possible D gene (6 bases). The CDR3 has 13 amino acids. The V gene lost 4 bases and the J gene lost 9 bases, with 10 bases spanning the gap. Germline CDR1 MNHEY, CDR2 SMNVEV (reference sequence). In DNA, the CDR3 is TGTGCCAGCAGTTGGGACAATATTTCACCCCTCCACTTT. It is translated as CASSWDNISPLHF.

Regarding this clone: This CDR3 is also generated by other DNA sequences in the sample. The CDR3: CASSVGTGSYNEQFF. CDR3 coding DNA: TGTGCCAGCAGCGTAGGGACAGGGTCCTACAATGAGCAGTTCTTC. The chain is built from TRBV7-2 and TRBJ2-1, with 9 bases that match TRBD1. The length of the CDR3 is 15 residues. With 5 bases clipped from V and 1 base from J, the junction kept 3 bases outside the gene matches. In germline, CDR1 is SGHTA, CDR2 FQGNSA.

In its sample, this clone ranks as large. The chain is built from TRBV19 and TRBJ2-2, with a possible D match to TRBD1 (6 bases). V lost 7 bases and J 5 bases, leaving 14 bases between the germline ends. Germline V lookup: CDR1 LNHDA, CDR2 SQIVND (reference sequence). The CDR3 runs to 14 residues. The CDR3 region has the DNA TGTGCCAGTAACGGCCAGGGGTGGACCGGGGAGCTGTTTTTT. Translated: CASNGQGWTGELFF.

The chain uses TRBV5-1 and TRBJ1-1; D unclear. Germline CDR1 SGHRS, CDR2 YFSETQ. This CDR3 contains 15 residues. V was trimmed by 4 bases and J by 5 bases, leaving 18 bases between them. In DNA, the CDR3 is TGCGCCAGCAGCCCCTGGGAGGGTAGAGGAACTGAAGCTTTCTTT. It yields the protein CASSPWEGRGTEAFF. Complete variable domain (other parts from reference TRBV5-1 and TRBJ1-1): KAGVTQTPRYLIKTRGQQVTLSCSPISGHRSVSWYQQTPGQGLQFLFEYFSETQRNKGNFPGRFSGRQFSNSRSEMNVSTLELGDSALYLCASSPWEGRGTEAFFGQGTRLTVV.

In its sample, this clone is large (0.1 to 1%). The chain is built from TRBV21-1 and TRBJ2-1; the table's D gene call, TRBD1, was not cross checked with the DNA. TRBV21-1 is shown as a pseudogene. This CDR3 has 15 residues. Written as DNA, the CDR3 is TGTGCCAGCAGCAAAGACAGGCCCAGGCGGACTGAGCAGTTCTTC. As protein: CASSKDRPRRTEQFF.

The chain uses TRBV9 and TRBJ2-1; D not resolved. CDR3 length: 14 residues. The V gene lost 0 bases and the J gene lost 0 bases, with 4 bases spanning the gap. Germline V lookup: CDR1 SGDLS, CDR2 YYNGEE. The CDR3 bases are TGTGCCAGCAGCGTAGACAGCTCCTACAATGAGCAGTTCTTC. Translation gives CASSVDSSYNEQFF.

This clone has just a few counts. The J gene is TRBJ2-7, the V gene TRBV29-1; D may be TRBD2 (6 bases). Germline CDR1 and CDR2: SQVTM and ANQGSEA. CDR3 length: 13 amino acids. Between the trimmed V and J ends, which lost 3 bases and 0 bases, there was a span of 9 bases. CDR3 residues: CSVDAGSSYEQYF. The CDR3, as DNA: TGCAGCGTTGACGCCGGGAGCTCCTACGAGCAGTACTTC.

The rearrangement uses TRBV7-6 and TRBJ1-1, with no clear D. Deletions cut 1 base from V and 4 bases from J, with 13 bases between. Germline CDR1 reads SGHVS; CDR2 reads FNYEAQ. The CDR3 covers 15 residues. CDR3 residues: CASSLGPGSSTEAFF. The CDR3 nucleotides read TGTGCCAGCAGCTTAGGCCCGGGGTCTAGCACTGAAGCTTTCTTT.

V is TRBV6-6 and J is TRBJ2-7, with TRBD2 matching 9 bases. V was pared by 6 bases and J by 5 bases, with 5 bases of the junction left unmatched. CDR1 and CDR2 (germline): MNHNY, SVGAGI (reference sequence). The CDR3 extends over 13 amino acids. The CDR3 DNA is TGTGCCAGCAGCCCGGGACTAGCTAACGAGCAGTACTTC. Its protein product is CASSPGLANEQYF.

This chain connects TRBV19 to TRBJ2-7, with 11 bases identical to TRBD2. The V gene end was trimmed by 4 bases and the J gene end by 6 bases; junction bases not matched to a gene: 8. The CDR3 consists of 15 residues. CDR1 is LNHDA and CDR2 is SQIVND in the germline V gene (reference sequence). The CDR3, as DNA: TGTGCCAGTAGTACCTCGGGACTAGCGGTTATCGAGCAGTACTTC. This encodes CASSTSGLAVIEQYF. Together with reference TRBV19 and TRBJ2-7, the CDR3 gives the full variable domain: DGGITQSPKYLFRKEGQNVTLSCEQNLNHDAMYWYRQDPGQGLRLIYYSQIVNDFQKGDIAEGYSVSREKKESFPLTVTSAQKNPTAFYLCASSTSGLAVIEQYFGPGTRLTVT.

This chain joins TRBV4-1 and TRBJ2-1; 7 bases agree with TRBD2. Trimming removed 0 bases from V and 2 bases from J; junction bases left unmatched: 1. The CDR3 covers 15 residues. CDR1 and CDR2 from the germline V gene are MGHRA and YSYEKL. CDR3 protein: CASSQESGTYNEQFF. The CDR3 DNA reads as TGCGCCAGCAGCCAAGAAAGCGGGACCTACAATGAGCAGTTCTTC.

The chain employs TRBV4-3 and TRBJ2-1; 7 bases are a match to TRBD2. Germline loops: CDR1 LGHNA, CDR2 YSLEER. CDR3 length: 13 amino acids. Trimming at V came to 2 bases and at J to 9 bases, leaving 4 bases not matched to a gene. The CDR3 protein is CASSQKAGIEQFF. For the CDR3, the DNA is TGCGCCAGCAGCCAAAAAGCGGGGATTGAGCAGTTCTTC.

J is TRBJ2-7 and V is TRBV5-4; 14 nucleotides align to TRBD2. The CDR3 loop spans 15 amino acids. V lost 4 bases, J lost 5 bases, and 5 bases stayed unmatched. Per germline, CDR1 SGHNT and CDR2 YYREEE (reference sequence). CDR3 loop: CASSPGLAGVDEQYF. The CDR3 coding sequence is TGTGCCAGCAGCCCGGGACTAGCGGGGGTTGACGAGCAGTACTTC. The entire variable domain, with the rest obtained from reference TRBV5-4 and TRBJ2-7, is as follows: ETGVTQSPTHLIKTRGQQVTLRCSSQSGHNTVSWYQQALGQGPQFIFQYYREEENGRGNFPPRFSGLQFPNYSSELNVNALELDDSALYLCASSPGLAGVDEQYFGPGTRLTVT.

This clone was recorded a few times. The chain recombines TRBV6-4 with TRBJ2-2, with 8 bases lining up with TRBD2. Germline V gene sequence: CDR1 MRHNA, CDR2 SNTAGT. Trimming at V came to 5 bases and at J to 1 base, leaving 3 bases not matched to a gene. The CDR3 length is 15 residues. The CDR3 sequence is CASSSSGGNTGELFF. The CDR3 coding sequence is TGTGCCAGCAGTTCCAGCGGGGGGAACACCGGGGAGCTGTTTTTT.

This rearrangement joins TRBV7-6 to TRBJ1-2; D perhaps matches TRBD1 (5 bases). V lost 5 bases and J lost 3, with 10 bases in between. In germline, CDR1 is SGHVS, CDR2 FNYEAQ. The CDR3 covers 13 residues. In DNA, the CDR3 is TGTGCCAGCAGCCCACGCAGGGACTATGGCTACACCTTC. Residues: CASSPRRDYGYTF. The complete variable domain, with remaining parts taken from reference TRBV7-6 and TRBJ1-2, reads GAGVSQSPRYKVTKRGQDVALRCDPISGHVSLYWYRQALGQGPEFLTYFNYEAQQDKSGLPNDRFSAERPEGSISTLTIQRTEQRDSAMYRCASSPRRDYGYTFGSGTRLTVV.

The rearrangement links TRBV4-1 to TRBJ2-7, with 8 nucleotides matching TRBD1. The CDR3 has 13 amino acids. The trim removed 4 bases at V and 6 bases at J, leaving 5 bases unmatched. The germline CDR1 and CDR2 sequences are MGHRA and YSYEKL. The chain's CDR3 is CASSLGQATEQYF. DNA of the CDR3: TGCGCCAGCAGCCTGGGACAGGCTACCGAGCAGTACTTC.

The chain couples TRBV5-4 to TRBJ1-1; tentatively, D is TRBD1 (5 bases). Looked up from germline, CDR1 is SGHNT and CDR2 is YYREEE (reference sequence). The CDR3 runs to 13 residues. The V and J ends lost 0 bases and 7 bases respectively, with 10 bases between them. In nucleotides, the CDR3 is TGTGCCAGCAGCTTGGATTCCAGGGTTGAAGCTTTCTTT. Translation: CASSLDSRVEAFF.

V is TRBV7-9 and J is TRBJ2-1; 11 positions agree with TRBD2. V lost 4 bases to trimming and J lost 7 bases; unmatched junction nucleotides: 6. Looked up from germline, CDR1 is SEHNR and CDR2 is FQNEAQ (reference sequence). This CDR3 region has 15 residues. CDR3 sequence reads: CASSSTSGIGNEQFF. CDR3 bases: TGTGCCAGCAGCTCGACTAGCGGGATAGGGAATGAGCAGTTCTTC.

This sequence joins TRBV6-4 and TRBJ1-1; D call uncertain. In germline, CDR1 is MRHNA, CDR2 SNTAGT. This CDR3 region has 13 residues. V lost 3 bases and J lost 1, with 6 bases in between. This chain's CDR3 is CASSERENTEAFF. DNA for the CDR3: TGTGCCAGCAGTGAGCGGGAGAACACTGAAGCTTTCTTT.

The rearrangement joins TRBV27 to TRBJ2-3; D is unresolved. There are 13 residues in the CDR3. The germline gives CDR1 MNHEY, CDR2 SMNVEV (reference sequence). V dropped 7 bases and J dropped 4 bases, with 12 bases sitting between them. As DNA, the CDR3 is TGTGCCAGCAACCCCTCCCGAGCAGATACGCAGTATTTT. Amino acid sequence: CASNPSRADTQYF.

V is TRBV15 and J is TRBJ2-3, with TRBD1 matching 7 bases. Per the germline V gene, CDR1 is LNHNV and CDR2 is YYDKDF (reference sequence). The CDR3 is made up of 16 amino acids. The junction had 7 bases not matched to a gene; V was cut back by 4 bases and J by 0 bases. The CDR3 here is CATSTTRDSSTDTQYF. In DNA, the CDR3 is TGTGCCACCAGCACCACCCGGGACAGTAGCACAGATACGCAGTATTTT.

The chain combines TRBV19 with TRBJ1-4, with D possibly matching TRBD1 (6 bases). The V gene lost 0 bases and the J gene lost 8 bases, with 16 bases spanning the gap. The CDR3 runs 16 residues. In germline, CDR1 is LNHDA, CDR2 SQIVND (reference sequence). CDR3 nucleotide sequence: TGTGCCAGTAGTATAGATCTGGCAGGGGTCGGAGAAAAACTGTTTTTT. This gives the protein CASSIDLAGVGEKLFF.